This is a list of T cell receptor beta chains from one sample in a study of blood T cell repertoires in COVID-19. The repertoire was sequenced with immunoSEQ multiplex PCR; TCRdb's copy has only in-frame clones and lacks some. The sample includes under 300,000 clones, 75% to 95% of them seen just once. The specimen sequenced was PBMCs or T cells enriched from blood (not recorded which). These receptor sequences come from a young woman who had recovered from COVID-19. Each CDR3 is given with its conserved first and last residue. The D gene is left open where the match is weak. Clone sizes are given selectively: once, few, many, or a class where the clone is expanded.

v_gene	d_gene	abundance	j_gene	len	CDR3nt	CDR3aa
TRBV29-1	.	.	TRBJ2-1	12	TGCAGCGTTGGGCTGCGGCTTAATGAGCAGTTCTTC	CSVGLRLNEQFF
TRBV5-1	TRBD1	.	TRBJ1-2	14	TGCGCCAGCAAACAGGGGCGCCTACATTATGGCTACACCTTC	CASKQGRLHYGYTF
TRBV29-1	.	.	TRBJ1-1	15	TGCAGCCCCCCGAGTAGGGGAGGAGGGGACACTGAAGCTTTCTTT	CSPPSRGGGDTEAFF
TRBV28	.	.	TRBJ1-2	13	TGTGCCAGCAGTTTATGGGGTCCAGGCGGCTACACCTTC	CASSLWGPGGYTF
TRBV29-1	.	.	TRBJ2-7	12	TGCAGCGTTGGGGTCCTCCGGGGTGAGCAGTACTTC	CSVGVLRGEQYF
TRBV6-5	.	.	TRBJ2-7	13	TGTGCCAGCATCCAGACAGGTTCCTACGAGCAGTACTTC	CASIQTGSYEQYF
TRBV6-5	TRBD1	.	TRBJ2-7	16	TGTGCCAGCAGTTACTCCCTGGACAGGGGGCTCTACGAGCAGTACTTC	CASSYSLDRGLYEQYF
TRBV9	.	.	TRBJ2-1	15	TGTGCCAGCAGCCCGGACAGAAGCTCCTACAATGAGCAGTTCTTC	CASSPDRSSYNEQFF
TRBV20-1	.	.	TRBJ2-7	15	TGCAGTGCTAGTGCGACCGGGACTCGGGGAAGCCAGCAGTACTTC	CSASATGTRGSQQYF
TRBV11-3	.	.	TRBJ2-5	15	TGTGCCAGCAGCTTAGGGGGCAGGACACGGGAGACCCAGTACTTC	CASSLGGRTRETQYF
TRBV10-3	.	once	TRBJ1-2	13	TGTGCCATCAGTGAGGGCGGGTTGCAAGGCTACACCTTC	CAISEGGLQGYTF
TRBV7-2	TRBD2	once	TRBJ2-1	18	TGTGCCAGCAGCTCGACTAGCGGGAGGGCCTCTAGATACAATGAGCAGTTCTTC	CASSSTSGRASRYNEQFF
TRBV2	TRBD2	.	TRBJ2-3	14	TGTGCCATCAAGACTAGCGGGATCACAGATACGCAGTATTTT	CAIKTSGITDTQYF
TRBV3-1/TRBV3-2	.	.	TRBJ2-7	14	TGTGCCAGCAGCCAAGATAGGAGGTATTCGGAGCAGTACTTC	CASSQDRRYSEQYF
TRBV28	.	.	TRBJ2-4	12	TGTGCCAGCAGTGTGACAGAAAACATTCAGTACTTC	CASSVTENIQYF
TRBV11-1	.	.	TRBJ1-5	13	TGTGCCAGCAGCTTTGGGACTTCCTCGCCCCAGCATTTT	CASSFGTSSPQHF
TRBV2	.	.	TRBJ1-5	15	TGTGCCAGCAGTGAGGGCCGCCCTAGCAATCAGCCCCAGCATTTT	CASSEGRPSNQPQHF
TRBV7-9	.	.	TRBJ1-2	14	TGTGCCAGCAGCTTAAGGTCCGGGGGTTTTGGCTACACCTTC	CASSLRSGGFGYTF
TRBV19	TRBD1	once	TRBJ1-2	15	TGTGCCAGCTGGGACAGAGGCGAAGCTAACTATGGCTACACCTTC	CASWDRGEANYGYTF
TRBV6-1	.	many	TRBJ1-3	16	TGTGCCAGCAGTGAAGGGGTCTCACAGGCTGGAAACACCATATATTTT	CASSEGVSQAGNTIYF
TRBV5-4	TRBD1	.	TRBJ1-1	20	TGTGCCAGCAGCCGGGACGTGGGGGACAGGTTGTCCAGGCCGTCCACTGAAGCTTTCTTT	CASSRDVGDRLSRPSTEAFF
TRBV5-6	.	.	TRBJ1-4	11	TGTGCCAGCAGCTTGGCGGGAAAACTGTTTTTT	CASSLAGKLFF
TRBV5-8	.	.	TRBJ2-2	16	TGTGCCAGCAATTCGTACAGCACCTCAAATATCGGGGAGCTGTTTTTT	CASNSYSTSNIGELFF
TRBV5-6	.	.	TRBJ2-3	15	TGTGCCAGCAGCGATTGGAGGCAGGGAGGGGGTACGCAGTATTTT	CASSDWRQGGGTQYF
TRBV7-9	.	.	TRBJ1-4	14	TGTGCCAGCAGCTTAGGACGGAGTAATGAAAAACTGTTTTTT	CASSLGRSNEKLFF
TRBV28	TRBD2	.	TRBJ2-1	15	TGTGCCAGCATCCCCAGCGGGAGGACCTACAATGAGCAGTTCTTC	CASIPSGRTYNEQFF
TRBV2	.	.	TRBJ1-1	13	TGTGCCAGCAGGCGGCACATGAACACTGAAGCTTTCTTT	CASRRHMNTEAFF
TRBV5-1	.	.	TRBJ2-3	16	TGCGCCAGCAGCTACCCCGCGGGTTCGAGCACAGATACGCAGTATTTT	CASSYPAGSSTDTQYF
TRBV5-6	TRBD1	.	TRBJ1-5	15	TGTGCCAGCAGCTCGACAGGGGACACCAATCAGCCCCAGCATTTT	CASSSTGDTNQPQHF
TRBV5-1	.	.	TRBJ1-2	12	TGCGCCAGCAGTCACACAGATCTCGGCTACACCTTC	CASSHTDLGYTF
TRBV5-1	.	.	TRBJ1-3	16	TGCGCCAGCAGCTTATTAGAGGCCGGCTCTGGAAACACCATATATTTT	CASSLLEAGSGNTIYF
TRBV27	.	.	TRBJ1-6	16	TGTGCCAGCAGTTGGTCTTTTGACCTCACTCGGGGACCCCTCCACTTT	CASSWSFDLTRGPLHF
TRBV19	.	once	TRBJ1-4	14	TGTGCCAGTAGTATGGCCGCAACTAATGAAAAACTGTTTTTT	CASSMAATNEKLFF